These 21 T cell receptor beta chains share one sample of origin, sequenced in a study of T cell repertoires in cytomegalovirus infection. No antigen is known for these receptors. TCRdb re-called the reads through MiXCR, storing one row per CDR3 protein. The sample contains about 24,000 distinct CDR3 sequences, approximately 22% of which appear only once. Sample: CD8+ T cells from cultured PBMCs, taken from culture after CMV antigen stimulation. These receptors were obtained from a human donor in good health (CMV status not recorded). Some clones in this sample may be carry-over from other donors' samples.

V and J are TRBV20-1 and TRBJ2-5, with D perhaps TRBD1 or TRBD2 (5 bases each). Per germline, CDR1 DFQATT and CDR2 SNEGSKA (reference sequence). The CDR3 runs to 16 residues. V was clipped by 0 bases and J by 4 bases, with 18 bases between them. The CDR3, as DNA: TGCAGTGCTAGAGATGTAAAGAGGGGAAATGGAGAGACCCAGTACTTC. This gives the protein CSARDVKRGNGETQYF.

This clonotype was counted between two and nine times. The gene calls are TRBV7-4 and TRBJ2-2; D is possibly TRBD1 (6 bases). V lost 5 bases and J lost 1, with 26 bases in between. Germline V gene data show CDR1 as SGHVT and CDR2 as SQSDAQ. The CDR3 length is 20 residues. The CDR3 sequence is CASSPSPGTQRRENTGELFF. The CDR3 coding sequence is TGTGCCAGCAGCCCAAGCCCCGGGACACAACGACGAGAGAACACCGGGGAGCTGTTTTTT.

This sequence joins TRBV6-5 and TRBJ1-1, with a possible D match to TRBD1 (5 bases). This CDR3 comprises 14 residues. CDR1 and CDR2 (germline): MNHEY, SVGAGI. Trimming stripped 6 bases from V and 4 bases from J, with 15 bases between. The CDR3: CASSSGGVATEAFF. The CDR3 DNA follows: TGTGCCAGCAGCTCCGGGGGGGTGGCCACTGAAGCTTTCTTT.

The chain uses TRBV6-2 or TRBV6-3 and TRBJ1-1; D perhaps matches TRBD1 (5 bases). The CDR3 is 13 amino acids. V was cut by 4 bases and J by 4 bases, with 10 bases left in between. The germline V gene has CDR1 MNHEY and CDR2 SVGEGT. CDR3 sequence: CASSSGMGTEAFF. The CDR3 coding sequence is TGTGCCAGCAGTTCAGGGATGGGCACTGAAGCTTTCTTT.

CDR3 in DNA: TGTGCCAGCAGTCGAAGGGGGGGGCTCGGGAATCAGCCCCAGCATTTT. It codes for CASSRRGGLGNQPQHF. The chain combines TRBV6-1 with TRBJ1-5; a weak D match, TRBD1 (6 bases). The germline CDR1 and CDR2 sequences are MNHNS and SASEGT. Trimming removed 5 bases from V and 4 bases from J, with 18 bases in between. The CDR3 contains 16 residues.

On this clonotype: The junction does not match germline at one end; this may be a read error. The chain couples TRBV4-1 to TRBJ2-7; 10 nucleotides match TRBD2. CDR1 is MGHRA and CDR2 is YSYEKL in the germline V gene. CDR3 size: 17 residues. CDR3 nucleotide sequence: TGCGCCAGCAGCCAGAGAGCTAAGCGGGGGGGGAACTACGGGCAGTACTTC. Its translation: CASSQRAKRGGNYGQYF.

The chain has TRBV23-1 and TRBJ2-1, with D tentatively TRBD1 or TRBD2 (5 bases each). TRBV23-1 is sorted into the ORF group, with uncertain function. With 2 bases removed from V and 8 bases from J, the gap between germline ends came to 10 bases. CDR3 length: 13 amino acids. The CDR3: CASSQGTCDEQFF. CDR3 DNA sequence: TGCGCCAGCAGTCAAGGGACCTGCGATGAGCAGTTCTTC.

The V call is TRBV5-1, the J call TRBJ1-2; D is unresolved. Trimming took 3 bases from V and 8 from J, leaving 20 bases between them. Germline CDR1 is SGHRS and CDR2 is YFSETQ. The CDR3 consists of 15 residues. CDR3 residues: CASSSGMRTALGYTF. As DNA, the CDR3 is TGCGCCAGCAGCTCGGGGATGCGGACGGCTCTAGGCTACACCTTC.

This clonotype was recorded many times. This rearrangement joins TRBV12-3 or TRBV12-4 to TRBJ2-2, with TRBD1 matching 8 bases. Unmatched junction bases numbered 10, after V lost 6 bases and J lost 4 bases. This CDR3 is 16 amino acids long. The chain's CDR3 is CASSKSRDRLTGELFF. As DNA, the CDR3 is TGTGCCAGCAGCAAGTCTAGGGACAGGCTCACCGGGGAGCTGTTTTTT.

This clonotype was seen at least ten times. This chain joins TRBV6-1 and TRBJ1-1; no firm D call. CDR1 and CDR2 from the germline V gene are MNHNS and SASEGT. V lost 0 bases, J lost 0 bases, and 11 bases lay in between. The CDR3 length is 16 residues. CDR3 nucleotide sequence: TGTGCCAGCAGTGAAGCCACCCACGCCATGAACACTGAAGCTTTCTTT. Protein: CASSEATHAMNTEAFF.

The chain carries TRBV28 and TRBJ2-7; possibly TRBD1 for D (5 bases). The CDR3 has 14 residues. The germline V gene has CDR1 MDHEN and CDR2 SYDVKM. V gave up 7 bases and J gave up 2 bases, with 15 bases separating them. The CDR3 bases are TGTGCCAGCACCCCCGGACACTGGACCTACGAGCAGTACTTC. This gives the protein CASTPGHWTYEQYF.

The chain combines TRBV20-1 with TRBJ2-3; D is unclear. V lost 1 base to trimming and J lost 9 bases, with 11 bases between them. The CDR3 contains 12 residues. Germline CDR1 DFQATT, CDR2 SNEGSKA (reference sequence). For the CDR3, the DNA is TGCAGTGCTAGAGTTGCACAGATAACGCAGTATTTT. It yields the protein CSARVAQITQYF.

The CDR3: CASSSGQNYEQYF. CDR3 nucleotide sequence: TGTGCCAGCAGTTCGGGACAGAACTACGAGCAGTACTTC. This chain connects TRBV27 to TRBJ2-7; 7 bases are a match to TRBD1. V was clipped by 4 bases and J by 3 bases; unmatched bases: 3. In germline, CDR1 is MNHEY, CDR2 SMNVEV (reference sequence). The CDR3 totals 13 residues.

This clonotype was detected a few times. This sequence joins TRBV4-3 and TRBJ2-3, with unresolved D. The CDR3 loop spans 14 amino acids. Germline CDR1 reads LGHNA; CDR2 reads YSLEER. V shed 1 base and J shed 4 bases, with 9 bases lying between them. In DNA form, the CDR3 reads TGCGCCAGCAGCCAAGGTCCGGGCCCAGATACGCAGTATTTT. It translates to CASSQGPGPDTQYF.

In this sample, this clonotype turned up many times. The chain carries TRBV5-6 and TRBJ1-2; D not resolved. V was shortened by 3 bases and J by 8 bases, with 8 bases between the two germline ends. Germline assignment: CDR1 SGHDT and CDR2 YYEEEE. The CDR3 runs to 11 residues. The CDR3 DNA is TGTGCCAGCAGCTCCGGGGTGGGCTACACCTTC. Its protein product is CASSSGVGYTF.

The genes are TRBV20-1 and TRBJ2-1; D remains ambiguous. V lost 5 bases, J lost 7 bases, and 12 bases lay in between. This CDR3 has 12 residues. The germline V gene has CDR1 DFQATT and CDR2 SNEGSKA (reference sequence). The CDR3 DNA reads as TGCAGTGCTGAGATAGCCCGGAATGAGCAGTTCTTC. It translates to CSAEIARNEQFF.

This clonotype has just a few counts. This chain joins TRBV25-1 and TRBJ1-1, with D unclear. Trimming pared 1 base from V and 3 bases from J, leaving 3 bases between. From germline, CDR1 is MGHDK and CDR2 SYGVNS. The CDR3 contains 12 residues. The CDR3 here is CASSESYTEAFF. The CDR3 nucleotides are TGTGCCAGCAGTGAATCCTACACTGAAGCTTTCTTT.

This clonotype showed up many times. The gene calls are TRBV7-2 and TRBJ2-7; D not certain. CDR1 and CDR2 (germline): SGHTA, FQGNSA. Trimming cost V 2 bases and J 6 bases, with 11 bases left between them. CDR3 length: 13 residues. CDR3 amino acids: CASSLNRVSEQYF. The CDR3 DNA reads as TGTGCCAGCAGCTTAAATCGGGTGTCCGAGCAGTACTTC.

V is TRBV6-8 and J is TRBJ1-4; D unresolved. V was clipped by 6 bases and J by 1 base, with 18 bases between them. The CDR3 has 17 amino acids. Germline V lookup: CDR1 MNHGY, CDR2 SAAAGT. CDR3 bases: TGTGCCAGCAGCGGTCAAGCGGGGATCGGAACTAATGAAAAACTGTTTTTT. Residues: CASSGQAGIGTNEKLFF.

This clonotype has just a few counts. This rearrangement joins TRBV6-5 to TRBJ1-1; tentatively, D is TRBD1 (6 bases). Trimming removed 0 bases from V and 6 bases from J, with 14 bases in between. This CDR3 has 15 amino acids. From germline, CDR1 is MNHEY and CDR2 SVGAGI. The CDR3 here is CASSYSLTGVAEAFF. The CDR3 DNA sequence: TGTGCCAGCAGTTACTCCCTGACAGGTGTGGCTGAAGCTTTCTTT.

Many counts were recorded for this clonotype. J is TRBJ2-5 and V is TRBV5-6; 8 nucleotides agree with TRBD1. Germline values: CDR1 SGHDT, CDR2 YYEEEE. The CDR3 sequence is 16 residues long. After removal of 4 bases from V and 5 bases from J, the junction contained 13 bases not matched to a gene. In nucleotides, the CDR3 is TGTGCCAGCAGCCCGGGGACAGGCCTGCGTTCGGAGACCCAGTACTTC. Translating gives CASSPGTGLRSETQYF.